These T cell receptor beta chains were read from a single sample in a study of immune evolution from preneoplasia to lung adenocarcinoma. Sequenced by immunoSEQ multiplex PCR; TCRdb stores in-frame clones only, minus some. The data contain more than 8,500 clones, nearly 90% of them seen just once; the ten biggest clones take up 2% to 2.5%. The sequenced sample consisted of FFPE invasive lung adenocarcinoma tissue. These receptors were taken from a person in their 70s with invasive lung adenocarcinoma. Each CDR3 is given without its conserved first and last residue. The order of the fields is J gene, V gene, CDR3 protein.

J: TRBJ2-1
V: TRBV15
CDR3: ATSSYLGSSYNEQF

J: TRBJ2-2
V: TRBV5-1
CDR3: ASSPSVDTGELF

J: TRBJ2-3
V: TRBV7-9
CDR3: ASSLVTAISTDTQY

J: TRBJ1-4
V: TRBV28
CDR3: ASSRPGGEYEKLF

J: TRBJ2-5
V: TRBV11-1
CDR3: ASSLDLGQVGETQY

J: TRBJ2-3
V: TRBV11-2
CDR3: ASSFARGGLN

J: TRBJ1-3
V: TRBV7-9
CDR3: ASRGQGNTIY

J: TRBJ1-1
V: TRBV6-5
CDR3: ASTHSGSMNTEAF

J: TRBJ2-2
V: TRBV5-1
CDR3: ASSLDRPATGELF

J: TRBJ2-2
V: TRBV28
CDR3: ASSEGLAGVRGTGELF

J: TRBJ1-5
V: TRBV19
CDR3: AIKAPPLDQPQH

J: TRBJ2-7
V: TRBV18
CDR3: ASSAGTGSYEQY

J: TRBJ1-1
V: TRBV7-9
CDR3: ASSLSGDNTEAF

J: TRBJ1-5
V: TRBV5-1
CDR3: ASTGLSRRPHSNQPQH

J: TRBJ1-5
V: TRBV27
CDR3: ASSSDRDQPQH

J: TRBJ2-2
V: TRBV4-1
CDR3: ASSQEVYSTGELF